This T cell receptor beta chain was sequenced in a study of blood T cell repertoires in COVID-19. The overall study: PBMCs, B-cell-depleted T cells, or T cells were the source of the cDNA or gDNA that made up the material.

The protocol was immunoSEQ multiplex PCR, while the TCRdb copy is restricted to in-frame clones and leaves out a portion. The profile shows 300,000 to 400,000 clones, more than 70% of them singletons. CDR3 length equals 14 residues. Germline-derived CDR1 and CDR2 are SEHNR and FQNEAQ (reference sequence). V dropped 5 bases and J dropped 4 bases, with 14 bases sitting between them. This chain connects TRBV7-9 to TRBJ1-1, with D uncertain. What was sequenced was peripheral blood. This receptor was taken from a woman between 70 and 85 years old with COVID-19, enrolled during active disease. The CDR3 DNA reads TGTGCCAGCAGCCCCCGACGGGAGTCCACTGAAGCTTTCTTT. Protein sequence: CASSPRRESTEAFF.